The source of this T cell receptor beta chain is a study of blood T cell repertoires in COVID-19. The V end was cut by 4 bases, the J end by 0 bases, with 13 bases between. Germline CDR1 and CDR2: MNHEY and SMNVEV (reference sequence). CDR3 size: 16 residues. Produced via immunoSEQ multiplex PCR; TCRdb's table is partial and in-frame only. The data hold approximately 170,000 clones, with almost 85% observed a single time. The receptor was isolated from a man aged 40-49 years who had recovered from COVID-19. The rearrangement uses TRBV27 and TRBJ2-4, with D possibly being TRBD1 (5 bases). Sequencing input: peripheral blood. The CDR3 DNA reads as TGTGCCAGCAGTTCCCCGACAGCTATAGCCAAAAACATTCAGTACTTC. Amino acids: CASSSPTAIAKNIQYF.